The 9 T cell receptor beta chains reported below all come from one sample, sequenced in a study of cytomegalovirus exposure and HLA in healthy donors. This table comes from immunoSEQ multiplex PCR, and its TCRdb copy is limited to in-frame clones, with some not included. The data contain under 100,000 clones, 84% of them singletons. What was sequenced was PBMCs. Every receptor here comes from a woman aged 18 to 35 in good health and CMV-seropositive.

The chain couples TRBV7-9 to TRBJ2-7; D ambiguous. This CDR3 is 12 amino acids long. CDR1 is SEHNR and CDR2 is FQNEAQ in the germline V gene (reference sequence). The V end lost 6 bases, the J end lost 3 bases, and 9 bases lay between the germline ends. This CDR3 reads CASSLIGYEQYF. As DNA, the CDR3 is TGTGCCAGCAGTCTAATCGGCTACGAGCAGTACTTC.

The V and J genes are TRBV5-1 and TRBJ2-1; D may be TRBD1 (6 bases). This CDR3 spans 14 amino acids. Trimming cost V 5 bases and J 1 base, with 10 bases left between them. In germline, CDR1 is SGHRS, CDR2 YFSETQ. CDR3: CASRPQGSYNEQFF. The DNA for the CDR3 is TGCGCCAGCAGACCCCAGGGGTCCTACAATGAGCAGTTCTTC.

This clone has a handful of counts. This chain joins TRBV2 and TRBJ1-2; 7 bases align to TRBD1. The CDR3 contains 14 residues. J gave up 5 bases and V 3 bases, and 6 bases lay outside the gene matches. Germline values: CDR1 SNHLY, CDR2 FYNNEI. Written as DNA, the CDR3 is TGTGCCAGCAGTGAGACAGGGAGAGGGTATGGCTACACCTTC. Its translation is CASSETGRGYGYTF.

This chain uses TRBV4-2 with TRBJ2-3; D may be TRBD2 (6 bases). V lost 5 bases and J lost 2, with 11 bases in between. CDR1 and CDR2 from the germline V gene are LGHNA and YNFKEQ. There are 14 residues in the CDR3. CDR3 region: CASSTRDSTDTQYF. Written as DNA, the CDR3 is TGTGCCAGCAGCACTCGGGACTCCACAGATACGCAGTATTTT.

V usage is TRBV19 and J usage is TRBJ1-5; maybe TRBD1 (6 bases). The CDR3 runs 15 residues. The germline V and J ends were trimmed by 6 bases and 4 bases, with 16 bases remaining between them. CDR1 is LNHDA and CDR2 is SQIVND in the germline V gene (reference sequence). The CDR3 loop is CASSTPGVRNQPQHF. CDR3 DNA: TGTGCCAGTAGCACCCCAGGGGTACGGAATCAGCCCCAGCATTTT.

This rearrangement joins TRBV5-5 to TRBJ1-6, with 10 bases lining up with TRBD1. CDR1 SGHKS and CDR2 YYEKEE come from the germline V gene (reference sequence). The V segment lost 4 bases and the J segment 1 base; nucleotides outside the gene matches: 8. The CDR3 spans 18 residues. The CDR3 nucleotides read TGTGCCAGCAGCAACCGACAGGGGGCGCGTTCCTATAATTCACCCCTCCACTTT. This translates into CASSNRQGARSYNSPLHF.

For the CDR3, the DNA is TGCGCCAGCAGCCAAGTCAGGACAGGGGTCCCCGTCCCCGATCAGCCCCAGCATTTT. It is translated as CASSQVRTGVPVPDQPQHF. The J gene is TRBJ1-5, the V gene TRBV4-1; 9 nucleotides agree with TRBD1. The germline CDR1 and CDR2 sequences are MGHRA and YSYEKL. This CDR3 comprises 19 residues. With V trimmed by 1 base and J by 5 bases, 15 bases remained unmatched.

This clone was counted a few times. The DNA of the CDR3 is TGTGCCAGCAGCTTCTTGGCTCCACCGCAAGAGACCCAGTACTTC. This encodes CASSFLAPPQETQYF. The chain couples TRBV7-2 to TRBJ2-5, with D hard to call. The V and J ends lost 3 bases and 2 bases respectively, with 13 bases between them. Per germline, CDR1 SGHTA and CDR2 FQGNSA. The CDR3 sequence is 15 residues long. Full variable domain (rest looked up from reference TRBV7-2 and TRBJ2-5): GAGVSQSPSNKVTEKGKDVELRCDPISGHTALYWYRQSLGQGLEFLIYFQGNSAPDKSGLPSDRFSAERTGGSVSTLTIQRTQQEDSAVYLCASSFLAPPQETQYFGPGTRLLVL.

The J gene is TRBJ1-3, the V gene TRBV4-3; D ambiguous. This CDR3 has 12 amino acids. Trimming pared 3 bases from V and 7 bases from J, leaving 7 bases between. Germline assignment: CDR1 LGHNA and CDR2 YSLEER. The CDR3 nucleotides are TGCGCCAGCAGCCATAACTGGAACACCATATATTTT. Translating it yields CASSHNWNTIYF.